The sequence of this TCR beta chain was determined in a study of response to subunit inactivated influenza vaccine. This clonotype was counted between two and nine times. TCRdb re-derived calls from the RT-PCR reads in MiXCR, one entry per CDR3 protein. The profile shows more than 550,000 distinct CDR3 sequences, about 10% of them singletons. Trimming took 4 bases from V and 3 from J, leaving 6 bases between them. The CDR3 covers 12 residues. Germline-derived CDR1 and CDR2 are SQVTM and ANQGSEA. The data were also submitted as part of a second study, on T cells expressing NK-cell markers. That publication notes: Beta-chain TCR cDNA was generated via 5'RACE template switching with UMIs. Several experiments employed an anti-gamma-delta TCR antibody to confine sorting to alpha-beta TCR T cells.

This specimen was PBMCs from blood, taken on the day of vaccination. This chain joins TRBV29-1 and TRBJ2-2; D call uncertain. The origin of this receptor is a man between 50 and 59 years old who received an inactivated influenza vaccine. The CDR3 DNA reads TGCAGCGTTGTTAAGGACACCGGGGAGCTGTTTTTT. This translates into CSVVKDTGELFF.